This T cell receptor beta chain came from a study of CD8 T cells in ankylosing spondylitis. This CDR3 comprises 14 residues. Germline lookup yields CDR1 SQVTM and CDR2 ANQGSEA. The V end lost 4 bases, the J end lost 5 bases, and 18 bases lay between the germline ends. Overall study results and limits: There was reportedly significant enrichment of clones that were disease-linked in matched ankylosing spondylitis synovial fluid. A TCR beta motif made of several highly homologous variants seemed typical of ankylosing spondylitis blood.

This clonotype occurred many times. Its antigen is currently unknown. A single record per CDR3 protein comes from TCRdb applying MiXCR to the 5' RACE reads. The sample has around 140,000 distinct CDR3 sequences; about a sixth are singletons. The origin of this receptor is a male donor with ankylosing spondylitis. The rearrangement uses TRBV29-1 and TRBJ2-7; possible D gene TRBD2, 6 bases. Sequenced: blood, either unsorted or a sorted T cell fraction (not recorded which). In DNA, the CDR3 is TGCAGCGTTGGGGCACGGGAGATGGGCGACGAGCAGTACTTC. It codes for CSVGAREMGDEQYF.